A selection of T cell receptor beta chains follows, all from one sample in a study of cytomegalovirus exposure and HLA in healthy donors. Data came from immunoSEQ multiplex PCR; TCRdb stores just in-frame clones and leaves some out. The top ten hold 4.5% to 5% of the sample, which has about 130,000 clones, around 80% seen once. Sequencing was carried out using PBMCs. These receptors originate from a man aged 25 to 45 in good health. CDR3s include the opening cysteine and the closing phenylalanine or tryptophan. D genes are given only for firm matches. For some rows the clone size is stated as once, few or many, or as a class when expanded; others skip it.

D gene	clone size	V gene	J gene	CDR3 protein	CDR3 DNA
-	-	TRBV7-9	TRBJ2-2	CSSSFQLPGAGTGELFF	TGTTCCAGCAGCTTTCAACTGCCGGGCGCGGGCACCGGGGAGCTGTTTTTT
-	once	TRBV4-1	TRBJ2-1	CASSQEVGGQFF	TGCGCCAGCAGCCAAGAGGTGGGGGGGCAGTTCTTC
TRBD1	-	TRBV15	TRBJ2-7	CATSRGRGTGNYEQYF	TGTGCCACCAGCAGAGGACGCGGGACAGGTAACTACGAGCAGTACTTC
-	-	TRBV29-1	TRBJ1-1	CSVVGGGSSMNTEAFF	TGCAGCGTTGTCGGTGGGGGCTCCTCCATGAACACTGAAGCTTTCTTT
-	-	TRBV6-1	TRBJ2-4	CASSYGGSKNIQYF	TGTGCCAGCAGTTATGGTGGCTCCAAAAACATTCAGTACTTC
-	few	TRBV4-3	TRBJ2-7	CASSQGAAALGGEQYF	TGCGCCAGCAGCCAAGGAGCCGCAGCACTAGGTGGCGAGCAGTACTTC
-	-	TRBV5-1	TRBJ2-1	CASSLRMNRDEQFF	TGCGCCAGCAGCTTGAGAATGAATCGGGATGAGCAGTTCTTC
-	once	TRBV14	TRBJ2-3	CASSQESFRGTDTQYF	TGTGCCAGCAGCCAAGAGAGTTTCCGTGGCACAGATACGCAGTATTTT
TRBD2	-	TRBV6-5	TRBJ2-3	CASRPSGSRADTQYF	TGTGCCAGCAGACCTAGCGGGAGTCGGGCAGATACGCAGTATTTT
-	-	TRBV18	TRBJ1-2	CASGRGEDYGYTF	TGTGCCAGCGGGAGGGGCGAGGACTATGGCTACACCTTC
-	once	TRBV9	TRBJ1-1	CASSMANTEAFF	TGTGCCAGCAGCATGGCGAACACTGAAGCTTTCTTT
-	-	TRBV5-6	TRBJ2-2	CASSLVGGGAGELFF	TGTGCCAGCAGCCTGGTCGGAGGAGGGGCCGGGGAGCTGTTTTTT
TRBD1	-	TRBV11-3	TRBJ2-7	CASSLGQGEFNEQYF	TGTGCCAGCAGCTTAGGACAGGGTGAGTTCAACGAGCAGTACTTC
TRBD2	-	TRBV30	TRBJ2-7	CAWKVQGTSRFYEQYF	TGTGCCTGGAAGGTGCAAGGGACTAGCAGGTTCTACGAGCAGTACTTC
-	few	TRBV10-2	TRBJ1-5	CASSEQGGGQPQHF	TGCGCCAGCAGTGAACAGGGTGGAGGCCAGCCCCAGCATTTT
-	-	TRBV30	TRBJ1-5	CAWGESNQPQHF	TGTGCCTGGGGAGAGAGCAATCAGCCCCAGCATTTT
TRBD1	-	TRBV25-1	TRBJ2-4	CASSERGTGVAKNIQYF	TGTGCCAGCAGTGAACGAGGGACAGGAGTAGCCAAAAACATTCAGTACTTC
TRBD2	-	TRBV27	TRBJ2-7	CASSSRLAGSYEQYF	TGTGCCAGCAGCTCTAGACTAGCGGGCTCCTACGAGCAGTACTTC
-	-	TRBV9	TRBJ2-1	CASSVAQVQGEQFF	TGTGCCAGCAGCGTAGCTCAGGTGCAGGGCGAGCAGTTCTTC
-	-	TRBV12-5	TRBJ1-2	CASGLWGGARGYTF	TGTGCTAGTGGGCTCTGGGGAGGGGCGCGAGGCTACACCTTC
-	-	TRBV7-9	TRBJ2-1	CASSFSTGTYNEQFF	TGTGCCAGCAGCTTCTCGACAGGTACCTACAATGAGCAGTTCTTC
-	-	TRBV2	TRBJ2-7	CASSAYEQYF	TGTGCCAGCAGTGCTTACGAGCAGTACTTC
-	-	TRBV7-2	TRBJ1-5	CASSSLNAGSNQPQHF	TGTGCCAGCAGCTCATTGAATGCAGGCAGCAATCAGCCCCAGCATTTT
-	-	TRBV14	TRBJ2-5	CASSQRTRETQYF	TGTGCCAGCAGCCAACGGACAAGGGAGACCCAGTACTTC
-	-	TRBV6-4	TRBJ2-1	CASSDGTAEQFF	TGTGCCAGCAGTGACGGGACTGCTGAGCAGTTCTTC
-	-	TRBV28	TRBJ1-2	CALQDTNYGYTF	TGTGCCCTACAGGACACCAACTATGGCTACACCTTC
TRBD2	-	TRBV19	TRBJ2-7	CASSILAGVGEQYF	TGTGCCAGTAGTATACTAGCGGGAGTGGGGGAGCAGTACTTC
-	-	TRBV21-1	TRBJ2-2	CASIDTGELFF	TGTGCCAGCATCGACACCGGGGAGCTGTTTTTT
-	-	TRBV13	TRBJ2-7	CASRGTPRVEQYF	TGTGCCAGCAGGGGGACTCCCCGCGTCGAGCAGTACTTC
-	few	TRBV10-3	TRBJ2-7	CAISDRAYEQYF	TGTGCCATCAGTGACCGGGCCTACGAGCAGTACTTC
TRBD2	-	TRBV5-4	TRBJ2-1	CASSYGTSGYNEQFF	TGTGCCAGCAGCTACGGGACTAGCGGGTACAATGAGCAGTTCTTC
-	-	TRBV5-1	TRBJ1-3	CASSLEGSGNTIYF	TGCGCCAGCAGCTTGGAGGGGTCTGGAAACACCATATATTTT
TRBD1	-	TRBV28	TRBJ2-7	CASSSGQGTYEQYF	TGTGCCAGCAGTTCCGGACAGGGGACCTACGAGCAGTACTTC
-	-	TRBV9	TRBJ2-5	CASSVDGRTETQYF	TGTGCCAGCAGCGTAGATGGGAGGACGGAGACCCAGTACTTC
-	-	TRBV5-1	TRBJ1-4	CASSLRATNEKLFF	TGCGCCAGCAGCTTGAGAGCAACTAATGAAAAACTGTTTTTT
-	-	TRBV4-2	TRBJ2-7	CASSQVAAREQYF	TGTGCCAGCAGCCAGGTAGCGGCGCGGGAGCAGTACTTC
-	-	TRBV5-6	TRBJ2-2	CASSPGRARDTGELFF	TGTGCCAGCAGCCCTGGACGGGCCAGGGACACCGGGGAGCTGTTTTTT
TRBD1	few	TRBV27	TRBJ2-5	CASSPEDRAQETQYF	TGTGCCAGCAGTCCCGAAGACAGGGCCCAAGAGACCCAGTACTTC
-	-	TRBV6-1	TRBJ1-1	CASSQAASGGNTEAFF	TGTGCCAGCAGTCAAGCAGCCTCGGGGGGAAACACTGAAGCTTTCTTT
TRBD1	-	TRBV7-9	TRBJ2-7	CASSPGGGSYEQYF	TGTGCCAGCAGCCCAGGGGGCGGTTCGTACGAGCAGTACTTC
-	-	TRBV21-1	TRBJ2-7	CASSNTRGLNYEQYF	TGTGCCAGCAGCAATACGCGGGGCCTAAACTACGAGCAGTACTTC